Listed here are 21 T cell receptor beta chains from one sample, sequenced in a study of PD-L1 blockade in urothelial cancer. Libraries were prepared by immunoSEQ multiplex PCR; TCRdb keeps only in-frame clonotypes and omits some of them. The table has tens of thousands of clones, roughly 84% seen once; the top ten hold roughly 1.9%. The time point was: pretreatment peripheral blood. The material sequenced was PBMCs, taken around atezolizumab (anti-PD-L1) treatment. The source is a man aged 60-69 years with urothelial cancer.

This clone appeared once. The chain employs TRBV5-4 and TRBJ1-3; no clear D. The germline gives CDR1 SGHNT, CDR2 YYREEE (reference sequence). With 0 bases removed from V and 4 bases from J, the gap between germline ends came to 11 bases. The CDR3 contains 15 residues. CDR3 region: CASSLEVGGGNTIYF. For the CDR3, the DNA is TGTGCCAGCAGCTTGGAAGTTGGAGGAGGAAACACCATATATTTT.

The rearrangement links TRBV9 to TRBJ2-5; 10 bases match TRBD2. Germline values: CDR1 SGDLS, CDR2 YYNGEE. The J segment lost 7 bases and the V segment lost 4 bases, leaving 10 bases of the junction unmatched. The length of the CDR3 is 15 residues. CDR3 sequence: CASSPGTSETVTQYF. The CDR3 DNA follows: TGTGCCAGCAGCCCCGGGACTAGCGAAACGGTGACCCAGTACTTC.

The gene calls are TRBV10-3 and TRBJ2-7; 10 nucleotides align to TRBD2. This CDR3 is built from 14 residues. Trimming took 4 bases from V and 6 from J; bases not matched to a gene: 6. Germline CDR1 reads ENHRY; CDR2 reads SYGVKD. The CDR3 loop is CAISGLAGELEQYF. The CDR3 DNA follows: TGTGCCATCAGTGGACTAGCGGGCGAGCTCGAGCAGTACTTC.

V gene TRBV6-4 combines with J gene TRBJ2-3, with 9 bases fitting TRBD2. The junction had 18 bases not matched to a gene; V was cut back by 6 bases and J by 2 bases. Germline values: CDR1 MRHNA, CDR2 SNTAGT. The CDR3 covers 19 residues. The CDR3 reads CASRTPTGGGAANTDTQYF. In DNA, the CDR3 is TGTGCCAGCAGGACCCCCACAGGCGGGGGGGCTGCTAACACAGATACGCAGTATTTT.

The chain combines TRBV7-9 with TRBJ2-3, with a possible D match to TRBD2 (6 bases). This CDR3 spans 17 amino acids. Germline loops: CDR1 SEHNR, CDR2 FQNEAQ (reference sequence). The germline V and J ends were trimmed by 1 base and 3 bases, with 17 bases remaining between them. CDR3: CASSLGGAGISTDTQYF. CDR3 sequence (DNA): TGTGCCAGCAGCTTAGGAGGGGCGGGGATTAGTACAGATACGCAGTATTTT.

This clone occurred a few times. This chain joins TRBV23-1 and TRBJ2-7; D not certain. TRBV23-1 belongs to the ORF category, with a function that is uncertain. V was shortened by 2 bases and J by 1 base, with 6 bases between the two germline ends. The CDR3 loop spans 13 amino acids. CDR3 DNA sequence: TGCGCCAGCAGTCAACCCATTTCCTACGAGCAGTACTTC. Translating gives CASSQPISYEQYF.

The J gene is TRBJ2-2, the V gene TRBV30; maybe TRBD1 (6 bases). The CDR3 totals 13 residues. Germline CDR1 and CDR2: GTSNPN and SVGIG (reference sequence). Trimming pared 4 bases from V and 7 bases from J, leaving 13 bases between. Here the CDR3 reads CAWNNRVGGELFF. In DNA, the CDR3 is TGTGCCTGGAACAACAGGGTAGGCGGGGAGCTGTTTTTT.

CDR3 in DNA: TGTGCCAGCAGCTTACGGCTAGCGCCTGTACAAGAGACCCAGTACTTC. This gives the protein CASSLRLAPVQETQYF. The chain has TRBV7-2 and TRBJ2-5, with a weak D call TRBD2 (6 bases). Germline CDR1 reads SGHTA; CDR2 reads FQGNSA. The V and J ends lost 2 bases and 2 bases respectively, with 15 bases between them. The CDR3 has 16 amino acids. The variable domain in full, with the rest retrieved from reference TRBV7-2 and TRBJ2-5, is GAGVSQSPSNKVTEKGKDVELRCDPISGHTALYWYRQSLGQGLEFLIYFQGNSAPDKSGLPSDRFSAERTGGSVSTLTIQRTQQEDSAVYLCASSLRLAPVQETQYFGPGTRLLVL.

The CDR3: CASSRDTDTDTQYF. The CDR3 bases are TGTGCCAGCAGCCGGGACACGGACACAGATACGCAGTATTTT. This sequence joins TRBV7-8 and TRBJ2-3, with a weak D call TRBD1 (6 bases). This CDR3 is built from 14 residues. Germline lookup yields CDR1 SGHVS and CDR2 FQNEAQ. The V and J ends lost 5 bases and 2 bases respectively, with 11 bases between them.

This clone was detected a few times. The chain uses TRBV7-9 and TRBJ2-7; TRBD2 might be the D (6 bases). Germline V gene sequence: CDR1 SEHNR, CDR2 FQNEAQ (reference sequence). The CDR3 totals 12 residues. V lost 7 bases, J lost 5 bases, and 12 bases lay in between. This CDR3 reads CASTEGSHEQYF. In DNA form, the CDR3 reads TGTGCCAGCACGGAGGGTTCGCACGAGCAGTACTTC.

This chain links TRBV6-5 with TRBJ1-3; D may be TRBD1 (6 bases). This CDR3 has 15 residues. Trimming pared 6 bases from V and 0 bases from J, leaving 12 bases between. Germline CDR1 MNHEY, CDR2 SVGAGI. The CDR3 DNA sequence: TGTGCCAGCAGCCGAACAGGGAACTCTGGAAACACCATATATTTT. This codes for CASSRTGNSGNTIYF.

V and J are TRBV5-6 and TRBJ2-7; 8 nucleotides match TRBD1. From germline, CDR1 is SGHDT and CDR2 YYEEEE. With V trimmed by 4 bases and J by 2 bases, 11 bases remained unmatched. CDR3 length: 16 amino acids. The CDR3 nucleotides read TGTGCCAGCAGCCGCGACAGGGGACAGCCCGCCTACGAGCAGTACTTC. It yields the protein CASSRDRGQPAYEQYF.

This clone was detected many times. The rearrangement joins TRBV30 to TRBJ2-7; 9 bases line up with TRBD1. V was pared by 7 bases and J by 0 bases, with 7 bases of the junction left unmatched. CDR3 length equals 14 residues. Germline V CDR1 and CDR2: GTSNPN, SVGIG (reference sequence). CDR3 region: CASSGTGFSYEQYF. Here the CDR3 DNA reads TGTGCCTCCTCCGGGACAGGGTTCTCCTACGAGCAGTACTTC.

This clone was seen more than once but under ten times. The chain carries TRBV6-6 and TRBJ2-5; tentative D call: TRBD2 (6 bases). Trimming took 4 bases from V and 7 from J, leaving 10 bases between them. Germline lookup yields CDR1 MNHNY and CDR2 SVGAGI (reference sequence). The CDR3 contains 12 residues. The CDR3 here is CASSSGEATQYF. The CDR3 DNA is TGTGCCAGCAGTTCTGGGGAGGCGACCCAGTACTTC.

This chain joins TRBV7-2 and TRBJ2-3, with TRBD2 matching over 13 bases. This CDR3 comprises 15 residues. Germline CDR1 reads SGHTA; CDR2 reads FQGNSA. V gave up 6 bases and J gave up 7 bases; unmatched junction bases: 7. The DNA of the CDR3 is TGTGCCAGCAGAAAACTAGCGGGAGGGCCAAATACGCAGTATTTT. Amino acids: CASRKLAGGPNTQYF.

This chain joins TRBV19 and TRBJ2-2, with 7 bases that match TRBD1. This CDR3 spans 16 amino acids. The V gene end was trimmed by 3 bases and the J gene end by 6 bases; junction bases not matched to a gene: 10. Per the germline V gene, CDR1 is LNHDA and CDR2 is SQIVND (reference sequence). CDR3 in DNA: TGTGCCAGTAGTATGCCCCTCCGACAGGGACCCGGGGAGCTGTTTTTT. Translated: CASSMPLRQGPGELFF.

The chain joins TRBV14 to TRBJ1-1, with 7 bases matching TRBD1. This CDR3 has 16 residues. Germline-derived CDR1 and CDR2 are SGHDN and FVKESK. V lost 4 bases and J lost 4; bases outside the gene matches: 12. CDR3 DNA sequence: TGTGCCAGCAGCCGGGTAGGGGGCGCGCCCACCACTGAAGCTTTCTTT. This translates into CASSRVGGAPTTEAFF.

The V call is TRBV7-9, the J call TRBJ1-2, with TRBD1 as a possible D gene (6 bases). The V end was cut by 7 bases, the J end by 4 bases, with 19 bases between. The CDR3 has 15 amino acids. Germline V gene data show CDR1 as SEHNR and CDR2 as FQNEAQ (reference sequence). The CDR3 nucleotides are TGTGCCAGCACCTCCTTAGGGGGGGGGCCCTATGGCTACACCTTC. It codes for CASTSLGGGPYGYTF.

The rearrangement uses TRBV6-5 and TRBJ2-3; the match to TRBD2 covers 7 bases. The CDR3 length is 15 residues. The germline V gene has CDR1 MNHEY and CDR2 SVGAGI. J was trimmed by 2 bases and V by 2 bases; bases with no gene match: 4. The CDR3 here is CASSYRDYHTDTQYF. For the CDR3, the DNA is TGTGCCAGCAGTTACCGGGACTACCACACAGATACGCAGTATTTT.

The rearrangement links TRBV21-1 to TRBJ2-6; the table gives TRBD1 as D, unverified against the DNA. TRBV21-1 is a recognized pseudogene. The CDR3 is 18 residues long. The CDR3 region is CASSTTQKIQGMANVLTF. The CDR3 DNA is TGTGCCAGCAGCACGACCCAAAAGATTCAGGGGATGGCCAACGTCCTGACTTTC.

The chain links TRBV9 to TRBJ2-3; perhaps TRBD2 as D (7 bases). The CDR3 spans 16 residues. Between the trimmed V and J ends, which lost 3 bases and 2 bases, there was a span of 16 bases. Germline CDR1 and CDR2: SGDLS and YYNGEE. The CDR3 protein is CASSAGEGEFTDTQYF. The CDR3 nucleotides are TGTGCCAGCAGCGCCGGGGAGGGGGAGTTCACAGATACGCAGTATTTT.